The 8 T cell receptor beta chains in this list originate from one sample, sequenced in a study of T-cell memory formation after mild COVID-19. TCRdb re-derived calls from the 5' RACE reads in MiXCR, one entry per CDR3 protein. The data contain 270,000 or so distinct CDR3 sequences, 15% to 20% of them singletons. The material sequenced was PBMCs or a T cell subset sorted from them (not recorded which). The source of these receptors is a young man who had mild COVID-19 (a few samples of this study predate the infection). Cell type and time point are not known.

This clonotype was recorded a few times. The CDR3 spells CASSPRGAGVGEQYF. The CDR3 coding sequence is TGTGCCAGCAGCCCCCGCGGGGCGGGGGTGGGGGAGCAGTACTTC. V is TRBV12-3 or TRBV12-4 and J is TRBJ2-7, with 7 bases lining up with TRBD2. The CDR3 is 15 amino acids. J was trimmed by 7 bases and V by 6 bases; bases with no gene match: 15.

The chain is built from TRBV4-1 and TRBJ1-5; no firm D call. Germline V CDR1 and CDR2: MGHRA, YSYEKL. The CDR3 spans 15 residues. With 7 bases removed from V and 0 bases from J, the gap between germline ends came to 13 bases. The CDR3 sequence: CASKTSSFSNQPQHF. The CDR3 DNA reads TGCGCCAGCAAGACATCCAGTTTTAGCAATCAGCCCCAGCATTTT.

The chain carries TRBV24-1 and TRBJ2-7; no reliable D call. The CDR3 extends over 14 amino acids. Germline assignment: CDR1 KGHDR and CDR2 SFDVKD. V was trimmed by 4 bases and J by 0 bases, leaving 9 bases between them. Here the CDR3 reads CATSESPSSYEQYF. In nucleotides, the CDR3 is TGTGCCACCAGTGAGTCTCCAAGCTCCTACGAGCAGTACTTC.

The CDR3 DNA follows: TGTGCCAGCAGCTTAGTGACTAGCGGGGGAATCTACGGGGAGCTGTTTTTT. Its protein is CASSLVTSGGIYGELFF. The gene calls are TRBV7-8 and TRBJ2-2, with 12 bases identical to TRBD2. The CDR3 is made up of 17 amino acids. V lost 1 base to trimming and J lost 7 bases; unmatched junction nucleotides: 7. Germline CDR1 reads SGHVS; CDR2 reads FQNEAQ.

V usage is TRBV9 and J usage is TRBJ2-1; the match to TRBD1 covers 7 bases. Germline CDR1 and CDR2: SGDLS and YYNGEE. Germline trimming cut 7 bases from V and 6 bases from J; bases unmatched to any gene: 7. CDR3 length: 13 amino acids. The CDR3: CASRSPGGNEQFF. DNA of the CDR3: TGTGCCAGCCGTAGCCCAGGGGGCAATGAGCAGTTCTTC.

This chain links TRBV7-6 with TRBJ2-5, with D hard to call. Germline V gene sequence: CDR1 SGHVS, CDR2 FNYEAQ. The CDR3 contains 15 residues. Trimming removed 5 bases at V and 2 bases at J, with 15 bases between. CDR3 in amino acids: CASSPRYIPQETQYF. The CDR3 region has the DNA TGTGCCAGCAGCCCGAGGTACATTCCACAAGAGACCCAGTACTTC.

CDR3 region: CASSLAGRAEQYV. The CDR3 bases are TGTGCCAGCAGCTTAGCGGGAAGGGCCGAGCAGTACGTC. The chain carries TRBV7-9 and TRBJ2-7; D is uncertain. CDR1 and CDR2 (germline): SEHNR, FQNEAQ (reference sequence). V lost 0 bases, J lost 6 bases, and 9 bases lay in between. This CDR3 has 13 amino acids.

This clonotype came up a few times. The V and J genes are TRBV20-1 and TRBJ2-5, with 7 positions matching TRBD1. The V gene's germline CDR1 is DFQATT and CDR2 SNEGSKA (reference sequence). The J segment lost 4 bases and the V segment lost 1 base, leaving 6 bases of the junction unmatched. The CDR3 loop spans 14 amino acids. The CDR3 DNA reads TGCAGTGCTAGAGGAGCCAGGGGGACAGAGACCCAGTACTTC. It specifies CSARGARGTETQYF.